Listed below are T cell receptor beta chains from one sample, sequenced in a study of blood T cell repertoires in COVID-19. Sequenced by immunoSEQ multiplex PCR; TCRdb stores in-frame clones only, minus some. The sample lists some 80,000 clones, roughly 80% occurring once. Sequences were obtained from peripheral blood. The receptors were gathered from a man older than 75 with active or convalescent COVID-19. CDR3s include the opening cysteine and the closing phenylalanine or tryptophan. The D gene is left open where the match is weak. A row's size may be missing; if present it is once, few, many or a size class.

cdr3_aa cdr3_nt j_call v_call d_call clone_size
CASRAGTDTQYF TGTGCCAGCAGGGCGGGCACAGATACGCAGTATTTT TRBJ2-3 TRBV7-2 - -
CASSFLGQQTNQPQHF TGTGCCAGCAGTTTCTTGGGACAGCAGACGAATCAGCCCCAGCATTTT TRBJ1-5 TRBV28 TRBD1 -
CASSTGTGTGELFF TGTGCCAGTAGTACCGGGACAGGGACCGGGGAGCTGTTTTTT TRBJ2-2 TRBV19 TRBD1 -
CASSIAAGGRQPQHF TGTGCCAGTAGTATCGCGGCAGGGGGAAGGCAGCCCCAGCATTTT TRBJ1-5 TRBV19 TRBD1 -
CASSLGPGQSNSPLHF TGCGCCAGCAGCTTGGGGCCGGGACAGTCAAATTCACCCCTCCACTTT TRBJ1-6 TRBV5-1 TRBD1 -
CASRRDYTSTDTQYF TGTGCCAGCAGGCGGGACTATACTAGCACAGATACGCAGTATTTT TRBJ2-3 TRBV7-6 TRBD2 -
CASSASTGTEAFF TGTGCCAGCAGCGCCTCGACAGGGACTGAAGCTTTCTTT TRBJ1-1 TRBV9 TRBD1 -
CASSLYRAANYGYTF TGTGCCAGCAGTCTGTACAGAGCTGCTAACTATGGCTACACCTTC TRBJ1-2 TRBV27 - -
CASSHNRQGVYNEKLFF TGTGCCAGCTCACATAACCGGCAGGGCGTATATAATGAAAAACTGTTTTTT TRBJ1-4 TRBV18 - -
CASSFTATNEKLFF TGCGCCAGCAGCTTTACAGCAACTAATGAAAAACTGTTTTTT TRBJ1-4 TRBV5-1 - -
CASSPQDTLGYGYTF TGTGCCAGCAGCCCCCAGGACACGCTGGGCTATGGCTACACCTTC TRBJ1-2 TRBV9 - -
CASSLVPGRSETQYF TGTGCCAGCAGCTTAGTCCCAGGGCGATCGGAGACCCAGTACTTC TRBJ2-5 TRBV11-2 - few
CASSFSGMVDTQYF TGCGCCAGCAGCTTTAGCGGGATGGTAGATACGCAGTATTTT TRBJ2-3 TRBV5-1 TRBD2 -
CASSLSGQPHQPQHF TGTGCCAGCAGTTTATCGGGCCAACCCCATCAGCCCCAGCATTTT TRBJ1-5 TRBV27 - -
CASGISGMNTGELFF TGTGCTAGTGGAATTAGCGGGATGAACACCGGGGAGCTGTTTTTT TRBJ2-2 TRBV12-5 TRBD2 -
CASSQGLAGRETQYF TGTGCCAGCAGCCAAGGACTAGCGGGAAGAGAGACCCAGTACTTC TRBJ2-5 TRBV5-4 TRBD2 once
CASSITGASGNTIYF TGTGCCAGTAGTATTACGGGAGCCTCTGGAAACACCATATATTTT TRBJ1-3 TRBV19 - few
CASSGVQRTQHF TGTGCCAGCAGCGGAGTTCAGAGGACCCAGCATTTT TRBJ1-5 TRBV28 - -
CASSPGTGRFADTQYF TGTGCCAGCAGCCCAGGGACAGGGAGATTCGCAGATACGCAGTATTTT TRBJ2-3 TRBV7-9 TRBD1 -
CASSPGGVDTEAFF TGTGCCAGCAGCCCCGGGGGGGTGGACACTGAAGCTTTCTTT TRBJ1-1 TRBV7-9 - -
CASSMGLAGTYNEQFF TGTGCCAGCAGTATGGGACTAGCGGGGACTTACAATGAGCAGTTCTTC TRBJ2-1 TRBV28 TRBD2 -
CASSVRTGDNSPLHF TGTGCCAGCAGCGTCCGGACAGGGGATAATTCACCCCTCCACTTT TRBJ1-6 TRBV9 TRBD1 few
CASSVGALGSGANVLTF TGTGCCAGCAGCGTAGGGGCCCTGGGCTCTGGGGCCAACGTCCTGACTTTC TRBJ2-6 TRBV9 - -
CASSIQGMNTEAFF TGTGCCAGTAGTATACAGGGAATGAACACTGAAGCTTTCTTT TRBJ1-1 TRBV19 - -
CASSQEFRRGNQPQHF TGCGCCAGCAGCCAAGAGTTTAGAAGGGGAAATCAGCCCCAGCATTTT TRBJ1-5 TRBV4-1 - -
CASSPTPLANTGELFF TGCGCCAGCAGCCCGACCCCACTAGCAAACACCGGGGAGCTGTTTTTT TRBJ2-2 TRBV5-1 - -
CASSLKGTGETQYF TGTGCCAGCAGCCTGAAAGGGACAGGAGAGACCCAGTACTTC TRBJ2-5 TRBV5-6 TRBD1 -
CASSVNYRGSGNTIYF TGTGCCAGCAGCGTCAACTACAGGGGATCTGGAAACACCATATATTTT TRBJ1-3 TRBV7-9 TRBD1 -
CASSLLHQPQHF TGTGCCAGCAGTCTACTCCATCAGCCCCAGCATTTT TRBJ1-5 TRBV28 - -
CASSQLLRRGSSYNEQFF TGTGCCAGTAGCCAGTTACTTAGGCGGGGGTCCTCCTACAATGAGCAGTTCTTC TRBJ2-1 TRBV19 TRBD2 -